What follows are 17 T cell receptor beta chains derived from one specimen sequenced in a study of blood T cells in healthy people across ages. PCR was performed a second time for 7 to 11 cycles using a sample-barcoded 5' primer and a J-beta primer mix. In TCRdb, the 5' RACE reads were re-called with MiXCR into one record per CDR3 protein. The repertoire has 1,800,000 or so distinct CDR3 sequences, about two fifths of them found once; the top ten carry roughly 24%. Sequenced material: blood. The receptors shown here come from a human donor in good health.

The CDR3 DNA reads TGTGCCAGCAGTGAAGGAGGCCATCAGCCCCAGCATTTT. It codes for CASSEGGHQPQHF. J is TRBJ1-5 and V is TRBV6-1; D is uncertain. The CDR3 totals 13 residues. Trimming pared 1 base from V and 5 bases from J, leaving 6 bases between. The germline V gene encodes CDR1 MNHNS and CDR2 SASEGT.

Notes on this clonotype: A much bigger clone sits one base away, suggesting this may be a read error. V usage is TRBV29-1 and J usage is TRBJ2-5; TRBD1 or TRBD2 may be the D gene (6 bases each). The germline CDR1 and CDR2 sequences are SQVTM and ANQGSEA. Trimming took 4 bases from V and 2 from J, leaving 14 bases between them. The CDR3 is made up of 14 amino acids. The CDR3 nucleotides read TGCAGCGTTGTAGTAGGGGGAGGTCAAGAGACCCAGTACTTC. The encoded protein is CSVVVGGGQETQYF.

The CDR3 protein is CATSDGGATYNEQFF. As DNA, the CDR3 is TGTGCCACCAGTGATGGGGGGGCCACCTACAATGAGCAGTTCTTC. The chain links TRBV24-1 to TRBJ2-1; D is possibly TRBD2 (7 bases). Germline V gives CDR1 KGHDR, CDR2 SFDVKD. Deletions cut 3 bases from V and 2 bases from J, with 10 bases between. CDR3 length: 15 residues.

This chain links TRBV6-6 with TRBJ1-2, with 7 bases aligning to TRBD1. This CDR3 is 14 amino acids long. Unmatched junction bases numbered 4, after V lost 0 bases and J lost 6 bases. In germline, CDR1 is MNHNY, CDR2 SVGAGI (reference sequence). The CDR3 loop is CASSYSGQVNGYTF. As DNA, the CDR3 is TGTGCCAGCAGTTACTCTGGACAGGTGAATGGCTACACCTTC.

This clonotype was seen a few times. The rearrangement uses TRBV20-1 and TRBJ2-4; 8 bases are shared with TRBD1. The CDR3 sequence is 14 residues long. CDR1 is DFQATT, CDR2 SNEGSKA, per germline (reference sequence). V was pared by 6 bases and J by 6 bases, with 10 bases of the junction left unmatched. The CDR3 protein is CSAGRTGFGNIQYF. The CDR3 nucleotides read TGCAGTGCGGGGAGGACAGGGTTCGGAAACATTCAGTACTTC.

Written as DNA, the CDR3 is TGCAGTGCTAGAAGGACAGGCCCTCAGAACACTGAAGCTTTCTTT. The encoded protein is CSARRTGPQNTEAFF. V usage is TRBV20-1 and J usage is TRBJ1-1, with 7 bases aligning to TRBD1. J gave up 1 base and V 2 bases, and 7 bases lay outside the gene matches. The germline V gene has CDR1 DFQATT and CDR2 SNEGSKA (reference sequence). The CDR3 sequence is 15 residues long.

The chain uses TRBV6-4 and TRBJ1-1; possible D gene TRBD1, 5 bases. The CDR3 extends over 12 amino acids. Germline CDR1 reads MRHNA; CDR2 reads SNTAGT. V lost 4 bases and J 4 bases, leaving 7 bases between the germline ends. The chain's CDR3 is CASSAQGTEAFF. The CDR3 DNA reads as TGTGCCAGCAGTGCTCAGGGCACTGAAGCTTTCTTT.

Only a few counts were recorded for this clonotype. V usage is TRBV6-6 and J usage is TRBJ2-3; 9 nucleotides align to TRBD2. This CDR3 has 15 amino acids. J lost 8 bases, V lost 2 bases, and 8 bases had no gene match. CDR1 and CDR2 (germline): MNHNY, SVGAGI (reference sequence). Written as DNA, the CDR3 is TGTGCCAGCAGTTACAGTCCTAGCGGGGTTGGTACGCAGTATTTT. It codes for CASSYSPSGVGTQYF.

J is TRBJ2-7 and V is TRBV24-1; 8 bases align to TRBD1. Germline V gene data show CDR1 as KGHDR and CDR2 as SFDVKD. CDR3 length: 15 residues. V gave up 2 bases and J gave up 5 bases; unmatched junction bases: 7. The CDR3 DNA is TGTGCCACCAGTGATTCGACGACAGGGGAGGACGAGCAGTACTTC. Translated: CATSDSTTGEDEQYF.

This clonotype was seen a single time. The chain uses TRBV12-3 or TRBV12-4 and TRBJ2-3, with TRBD1 matching over 9 bases. The CDR3 length is 16 residues. V trimming: 6 bases; J trimming: 4 bases; junction bases outside the gene matches: 11. CDR3 nucleotide sequence: TGTGCCAGCAGATCGGGACAGGGAGTAAGCGCAGATACGCAGTATTTT. This gives the protein CASRSGQGVSADTQYF.

This clonotype occurred a few times. V gene TRBV7-2 combines with J gene TRBJ2-7; D ambiguous. Trimming took off 1 base at V and 4 bases at J, with 11 bases between the two ends. CDR1 is SGHTA and CDR2 is FQGNSA in the germline V gene. The CDR3 sequence is 14 residues long. The CDR3 region is CASSLVVGEYEQYF. CDR3 bases: TGTGCCAGCAGCTTAGTGGTTGGTGAGTACGAGCAGTACTTC.

The chain couples TRBV10-3 to TRBJ2-1; 7 bases align to TRBD1. The CDR3 spans 15 residues. Germline V lookup: CDR1 ENHRY, CDR2 SYGVKD. The V segment lost 4 bases and the J segment 5 bases; nucleotides outside the gene matches: 8. The CDR3: CAISGGTGDNNEQFF. CDR3 in DNA: TGTGCCATCAGTGGGGGAACAGGGGATAACAATGAGCAGTTCTTC.

The chain couples TRBV7-9 to TRBJ1-2, with TRBD1 matching 10 bases. Germline CDR1 SEHNR, CDR2 FQNEAQ (reference sequence). This CDR3 has 16 residues. V lost 1 base to trimming and J lost 5 bases; unmatched junction nucleotides: 7. This CDR3 is CASSLGATGGKYGYTF. For the CDR3, the DNA is TGTGCCAGCAGCTTAGGGGCGACAGGGGGCAAGTATGGCTACACCTTC.

This chain joins TRBV4-3 and TRBJ1-2; D not resolved. The germline V gene has CDR1 LGHNA and CDR2 YSLEER. The CDR3 covers 15 residues. Between the trimmed V and J ends, which lost 1 base and 4 bases, there was a span of 13 bases. Here the CDR3 reads CASSQGSRETYGYTF. DNA of the CDR3: TGCGCCAGCAGCCAAGGATCCAGAGAGACCTATGGCTACACCTTC.

This clonotype was found a few times. The genes are TRBV5-1 and TRBJ1-1, with D possibly TRBD1 on 6 matching bases. Germline V lookup: CDR1 SGHRS, CDR2 YFSETQ. CDR3 length: 14 residues. Trimming took 0 bases from V and 7 from J, leaving 13 bases between them. The CDR3 loop is CASSLDGGGGEAFF. CDR3 bases: TGCGCCAGCAGCTTGGACGGCGGAGGGGGTGAAGCTTTCTTT.

The chain uses TRBV12-3 or TRBV12-4 and TRBJ2-4; maybe TRBD1 (6 bases). TRBJ2-7 explains the end of the DNA better; the J call may be wrong. The CDR3 covers 15 residues. CDR3 residues: CASSRTDPKGYEQYF. Written as DNA, the CDR3 is TGTGCCAGCAGTCGGACAGACCCCAAGGGCTACGAGCAGTACTTC.

The rearrangement joins TRBV29-1 to TRBJ1-2; TRBD1 aligns across 10 bases. There are 14 residues in the CDR3. Germline-derived CDR1 and CDR2 are SQVTM and ANQGSEA. J gave up 6 bases and V 6 bases, and 10 bases lay outside the gene matches. CDR3 sequence reads: CSVLTGGSSDGYTF. The CDR3 DNA follows: TGCAGCGTACTGACAGGGGGCAGTAGCGATGGCTACACCTTC.